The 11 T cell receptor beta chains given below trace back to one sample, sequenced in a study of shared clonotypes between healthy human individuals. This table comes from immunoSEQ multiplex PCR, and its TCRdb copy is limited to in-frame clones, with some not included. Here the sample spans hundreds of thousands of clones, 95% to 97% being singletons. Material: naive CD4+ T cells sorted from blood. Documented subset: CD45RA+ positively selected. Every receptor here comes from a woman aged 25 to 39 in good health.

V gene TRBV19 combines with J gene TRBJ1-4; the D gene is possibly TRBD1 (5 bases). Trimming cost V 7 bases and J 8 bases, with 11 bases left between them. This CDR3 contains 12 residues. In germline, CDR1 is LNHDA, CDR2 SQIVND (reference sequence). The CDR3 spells CASNDGGEKLFF. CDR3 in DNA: TGTGCCAGTAACGACGGGGGAGAAAAACTGTTTTTT.

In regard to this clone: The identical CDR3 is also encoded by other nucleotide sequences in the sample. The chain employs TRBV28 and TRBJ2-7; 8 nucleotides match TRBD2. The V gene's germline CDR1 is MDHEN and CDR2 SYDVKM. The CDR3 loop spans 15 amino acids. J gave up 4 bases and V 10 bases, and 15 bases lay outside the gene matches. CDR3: CATGLAGGSRYEQYF. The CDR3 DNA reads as TGTGCCACCGGACTAGCAGGAGGGAGTCGGTACGAGCAGTACTTC.

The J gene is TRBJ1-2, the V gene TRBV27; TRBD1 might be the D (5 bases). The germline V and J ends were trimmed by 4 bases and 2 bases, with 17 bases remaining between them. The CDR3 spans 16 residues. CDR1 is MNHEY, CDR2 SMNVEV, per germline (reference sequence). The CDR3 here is CASSWGGSRDNYGYTF. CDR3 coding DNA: TGTGCCAGCAGTTGGGGGGGGTCGCGGGACAACTATGGCTACACCTTC.

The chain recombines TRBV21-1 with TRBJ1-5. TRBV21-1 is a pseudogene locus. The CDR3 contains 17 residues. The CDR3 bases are TGTGCCAGCAGCAAAGTTCAAGGGCAGCCGCTCAATCAGCCCCAGCATTTT. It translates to CASSKVQGQPLNQPQHF.

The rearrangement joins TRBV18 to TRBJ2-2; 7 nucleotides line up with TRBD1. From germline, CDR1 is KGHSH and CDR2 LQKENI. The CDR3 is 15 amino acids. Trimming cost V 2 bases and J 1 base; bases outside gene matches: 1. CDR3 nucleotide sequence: TGTGCCAGCTCACCAACAGGGGTGAACACCGGGGAGCTGTTTTTT. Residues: CASSPTGVNTGELFF.

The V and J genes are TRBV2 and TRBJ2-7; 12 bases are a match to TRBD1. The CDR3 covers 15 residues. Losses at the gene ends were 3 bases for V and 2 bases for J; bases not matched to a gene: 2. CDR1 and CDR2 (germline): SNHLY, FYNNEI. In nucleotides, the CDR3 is TGTGCCAGCAGTGAGGGGACAGGGGGCCCCTACGAGCAGTACTTC. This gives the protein CASSEGTGGPYEQYF.

The CDR3: CASRGTGRNYGYTF. DNA for the CDR3: TGTGCCAGCAGGGGGACAGGACGTAACTATGGCTACACCTTC. The V and J genes are TRBV2 and TRBJ1-2; 8 bases are a match to TRBD1. This CDR3 spans 14 amino acids. The ends lost 6 bases at V and 1 base at J; junction bases unmatched: 4. Germline values: CDR1 SNHLY, CDR2 FYNNEI.

CDR3 nucleotides: TGTGCCAGTAGTATACGACTAGCGGGAGGGCCGAGCACAGATACGCAGTATTTT. This codes for CASSIRLAGGPSTDTQYF. This chain joins TRBV19 and TRBJ2-3; 14 nucleotides align to TRBD2. This CDR3 spans 18 amino acids. Per the germline V gene, CDR1 is LNHDA and CDR2 is SQIVND (reference sequence). Trimming cost V 2 bases and J 0 bases; bases outside gene matches: 4.

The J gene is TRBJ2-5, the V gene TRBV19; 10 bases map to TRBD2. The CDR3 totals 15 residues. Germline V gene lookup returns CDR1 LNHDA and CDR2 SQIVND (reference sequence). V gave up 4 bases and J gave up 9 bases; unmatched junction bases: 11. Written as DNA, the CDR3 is TGTGCCAGTAGTACCGCGCTAGCGGGAGTTGAGGCCCAGTACTTC. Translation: CASSTALAGVEAQYF.

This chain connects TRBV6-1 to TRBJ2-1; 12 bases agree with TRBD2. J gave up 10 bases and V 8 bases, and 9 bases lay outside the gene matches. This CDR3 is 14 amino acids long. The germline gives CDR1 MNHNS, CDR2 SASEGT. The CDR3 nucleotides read TGTGCCAGCGGAGGGACTAGCGGGTTAGGAGAGCAGTTCTTC. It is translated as CASGGTSGLGEQFF.

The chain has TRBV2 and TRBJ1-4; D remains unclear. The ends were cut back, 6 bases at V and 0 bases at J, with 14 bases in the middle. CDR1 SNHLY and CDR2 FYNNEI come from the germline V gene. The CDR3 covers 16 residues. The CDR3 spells CASSQTPTATNEKLFF. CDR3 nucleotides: TGTGCCAGCAGCCAAACTCCGACGGCAACTAATGAAAAACTGTTTTTT.